This T cell receptor beta chain was profiled in a study of control samples from healthy donors and cancer patients. V trimming: 2 bases; J trimming: 4 bases; junction bases outside the gene matches: 3. Germline CDR1 is SGHKS and CDR2 is YYEKEE (reference sequence). The CDR3 has 14 residues. Measured with immunoSEQ multiplex PCR; TCRdb has only the in-frame clones, and not every one. The sample shows fewer than 200,000 clones, 90% of them seen only once. This clone has only a few counts. The gene calls are TRBV5-5 and TRBJ1-1; TRBD1 matches at 9 bases. Sequenced sample: blood. The source is a woman aged 50 to 65 in good health. CDR3 in DNA: TGTGCCAGCAGCTTAGGACAGGGGTTCACTGAAGCTTTCTTT. Residues: CASSLGQGFTEAFF.